This T cell receptor beta chain emerged from a study of T cell responses to AZD1222 COVID-19 vaccine. The study's findings and limits: Baseline serostatus was positive in only six AZD1222 recipients. Clonal diversity was possibly underestimated, and the donors were mostly white British, with more females.

The assay was immunoSEQ multiplex PCR, and TCRdb's table has in-frame clones only and misses some. Of roughly 84,000 clones listed, about 85% are singletons. As for this clone: Its antigen is not identified.

Per germline, CDR1 LNHDA and CDR2 SQIVND (reference sequence). The CDR3 totals 14 residues. V lost 4 bases and J lost 0, with 9 bases in between. The chain joins TRBV19 to TRBJ1-2; D is undetermined. This specimen was peripheral blood, taken on day 0 of AZD1222 vaccination. This TCR was recovered from an adult in good health. The CDR3 DNA reads as TGTGCCAGTAGTACTAGTGTAGCTAACTATGGCTACACCTTC. Translated: CASSTSVANYGYTF. Drawing the rest from reference TRBV19 and TRBJ1-2, the complete variable domain is DGGITQSPKYLFRKEGQNVTLSCEQNLNHDAMYWYRQDPGQGLRLIYYSQIVNDFQKGDIAEGYSVSREKKESFPLTVTSAQKNPTAFYLCASSTSVANYGYTFGSGTRLTVV.